The next 23 T cell receptor beta chains were all read from a single sample in a study of shared clonotypes between healthy human individuals. Naive CD8 cells lacked CD45RO and underwent positive selection for CCR7, leaving out terminally differentiated effector memory CD45RA+ cells. The assay was immunoSEQ multiplex PCR, and TCRdb's table has in-frame clones only and misses some. The sample shows around 2.1 million clones, 93% of them seen only once. Sequencing was carried out using naive CD8+ T cells from PBMCs. The receptor set was obtained from a man between 18 and 29 years old in good health. Some clones in this sample may be carry-over from other donors' samples.

The genes are TRBV2 and TRBJ1-1; D remains ambiguous. Germline assignment: CDR1 SNHLY and CDR2 FYNNEI. V was shortened by 0 bases and J by 5 bases, with 16 bases between the two germline ends. CDR3 length equals 16 residues. The CDR3 nucleotides are TGTGCCAGCAGTGAAGCGCTAACGGGTACTTGGACTGAAGCTTTCTTT. Translated, it gives CASSEALTGTWTEAFF.

This clone was found a few times. The chain employs TRBV9 and TRBJ1-4; TRBD1 agrees at 7 bases. The junction had 7 bases not matched to a gene; V was cut back by 3 bases and J by 11 bases. This CDR3 has 13 amino acids. CDR1 and CDR2 from the germline V gene are SGDLS and YYNGEE. In DNA, the CDR3 is TGTGCCAGCAGCGATAGAACAGGGGAGAAACTGTTTTTT. Translating it yields CASSDRTGEKLFF.

The chain links TRBV19 to TRBJ2-7; possibly TRBD2 for D (5 bases). Germline V gene lookup returns CDR1 LNHDA and CDR2 SQIVND (reference sequence). This CDR3 has 13 residues. The V and J ends lost 4 bases and 4 bases respectively, with 11 bases between them. In nucleotides, the CDR3 is TGTGCCAGTAGTAACGGGCCGGGGTACGAGCAGTACTTC. The encoded protein is CASSNGPGYEQYF.

This clone was seen once. The rearrangement uses TRBV25-1 and TRBJ1-4; D is unclear. CDR1 and CDR2 from the germline V gene are MGHDK and SYGVNS. V was clipped by 3 bases and J by 8 bases, with 13 bases between them. The CDR3 is 14 amino acids. CDR3 amino acids: CASSDPRDQEKLFF. In nucleotides, the CDR3 is TGTGCCAGCAGTGATCCCCGAGATCAAGAAAAACTGTTTTTT.

As concerns this clone: A junction boundary mismatches the germline segment, possibly from a read error. The chain links TRBV11-3 to TRBJ2-1; 7 nucleotides align to TRBD1. The germline V gene encodes CDR1 SGHNT and CDR2 YENEEA. The length of the CDR3 is 14 residues. CDR3 sequence (DNA): TGTGCCAGCAGCCTAGAGAGGGGGCACAATGAGCAGTTCTTC. Amino acids: CASSLERGHNEQFF.

The chain is built from TRBV19 and TRBJ1-5; 8 bases line up with TRBD1. CDR1 LNHDA and CDR2 SQIVND come from the germline V gene (reference sequence). With 5 bases clipped from V and 1 base from J, the junction kept 13 bases outside the gene matches. CDR3 size: 18 residues. The CDR3 nucleotides read TGTGCCAGTAGTGTGGACAGGGCGGGAGGACAGAGCAATCAGCCCCAGCATTTT. Protein: CASSVDRAGGQSNQPQHF.

This chain joins TRBV27 and TRBJ1-1, with 9 bases identical to TRBD1. CDR3 size: 17 residues. Germline V gene lookup returns CDR1 MNHEY and CDR2 SMNVEV (reference sequence). J lost 3 bases, V lost 4 bases, and 12 bases had no gene match. CDR3 in amino acids: CASSSGRTGGRDTEAFF. The CDR3 nucleotides read TGTGCCAGCAGTTCGGGCCGTACAGGGGGCCGGGACACTGAAGCTTTCTTT.

To note about this clone: Within the sample, other DNA sequences also encode this same CDR3. The V call is TRBV10-3, the J call TRBJ1-5, with no clear D. Between the trimmed V and J ends, which lost 2 bases and 0 bases, there was a span of 5 bases. Per germline, CDR1 ENHRY and CDR2 SYGVKD. CDR3 length equals 14 residues. For the CDR3, the DNA is TGTGCCATCAGTGAGAGGAATAGCAATCAGCCCCAGCATTTT. Protein sequence: CAISERNSNQPQHF.

This chain links TRBV27 with TRBJ2-1, with 11 bases that match TRBD2. Germline lookup yields CDR1 MNHEY and CDR2 SMNVEV (reference sequence). V lost 2 bases to trimming and J lost 0 bases; unmatched junction nucleotides: 9. The CDR3 length is 19 residues. The CDR3 DNA follows: TGTGCCAGCAGTTTAGAGGGACTAGCGGAGTGGGCCTCCTACAATGAGCAGTTCTTC. Translated: CASSLEGLAEWASYNEQFF.

This sequence joins TRBV7-8 and TRBJ2-5, with D maybe TRBD2 (6 bases). From germline, CDR1 is SGHVS and CDR2 FQNEAQ. V lost 6 bases and J lost 0, with 17 bases in between. This CDR3 spans 16 amino acids. The CDR3 sequence is CASRPPGLWYQETQYF. The CDR3 nucleotides read TGTGCCAGCAGGCCACCGGGACTTTGGTACCAAGAGACCCAGTACTTC.

This clone has only one observation. DNA for the CDR3: TGTGCCAGCAGCTTGGCCGCCTCAAGGAAGGAGCAGTACTTC. Amino acids: CASSLAASRKEQYF. The rearrangement uses TRBV5-6 and TRBJ2-7, with D unresolved. V was clipped by 0 bases and J by 7 bases, with 14 bases between them. The germline V gene has CDR1 SGHDT and CDR2 YYEEEE. The CDR3 is 14 residues long.

Worth noting for this clone: The sample contains more than one DNA sequence encoding this CDR3. V is TRBV28 and J is TRBJ2-7; 12 bases fit TRBD2. The CDR3 runs 14 residues. Germline V CDR1 and CDR2: MDHEN, SYDVKM. Unmatched junction bases numbered 5, after V lost 5 bases and J lost 6 bases. The CDR3 is CASSLAGGPGEQYF. The CDR3 region has the DNA TGTGCCAGCAGTCTAGCGGGAGGGCCAGGCGAGCAGTACTTC.

This clone was seen just once. The chain uses TRBV27 and TRBJ1-2, with 7 bases lining up with TRBD1. This CDR3 comprises 14 residues. Germline trimming cut 6 bases from V and 8 bases from J; bases unmatched to any gene: 12. Germline loops: CDR1 MNHEY, CDR2 SMNVEV (reference sequence). In DNA form, the CDR3 reads TGTGCCAGCAGGTGGTTACAGGGGTCTGAAGGCTACACCTTC. Translating gives CASRWLQGSEGYTF.

This chain joins TRBV29-1 and TRBJ1-1; a weak D match, TRBD1 (5 bases). Germline lookup yields CDR1 SQVTM and CDR2 ANQGSEA. The length of the CDR3 is 13 residues. V lost 0 bases and J 3 bases, leaving 8 bases between the germline ends. CDR3 bases: TGCAGCGTTGAAGATGGGGGTTACACTGAAGCTTTCTTT. Its protein product is CSVEDGGYTEAFF.

The rearrangement links TRBV27 to TRBJ1-2; D is possibly TRBD1 (6 bases). V lost 5 bases and J 5 bases, leaving 15 bases between the germline ends. The CDR3 runs to 14 residues. Per germline, CDR1 MNHEY and CDR2 SMNVEV (reference sequence). CDR3 coding DNA: TGTGCCAGCAGTCCGCGGGACACTCGATATGGCTACACCTTC. Encoded protein: CASSPRDTRYGYTF.

This chain links TRBV5-1 with TRBJ1-1; TRBD1 agrees at 7 bases. The CDR3 is 12 residues long. After removal of 2 bases from V and 11 bases from J, the junction contained 6 bases not matched to a gene. Germline loops: CDR1 SGHRS, CDR2 YFSETQ. The CDR3 region is CASSFTGVGAFF. CDR3 nucleotides: TGCGCCAGCAGCTTCACAGGGGTAGGGGCTTTCTTT.

The chain is built from TRBV19 and TRBJ1-4; TRBD1 is a possible D gene (5 bases). The V gene lost 0 bases and the J gene lost 5 bases, with 16 bases spanning the gap. The germline CDR1 and CDR2 sequences are LNHDA and SQIVND (reference sequence). CDR3 length: 17 residues. This CDR3 reads CASSIDPPGRINEKLFF. The CDR3 DNA reads TGTGCCAGTAGTATAGATCCCCCGGGACGGATCAATGAAAAACTGTTTTTT.

The chain has TRBV28 and TRBJ1-2; D perhaps matches TRBD1 (5 bases). Trimming took off 1 base at V and 6 bases at J, with 12 bases between the two ends. Germline loops: CDR1 MDHEN, CDR2 SYDVKM. This CDR3 region has 14 residues. The CDR3 sequence is CASSLSPTRDGYTF. Written as DNA, the CDR3 is TGTGCCAGCAGTTTATCCCCCACCAGGGATGGCTACACCTTC.

CDR3 region: CASSPAGEYNEQFF. In DNA form, the CDR3 reads TGTGCCAGCTCTCCCGCCGGAGAGTACAATGAGCAGTTCTTC. V and J are TRBV7-3 and TRBJ2-1; no clear D gene. The length of the CDR3 is 14 residues. Trimming removed 8 bases at V and 4 bases at J, with 15 bases between. Germline values: CDR1 SGHTA, CDR2 FQGTGA.

This clone occurred once. This chain joins TRBV14 and TRBJ2-3, with D unresolved. The CDR3 consists of 15 residues. Germline assignment: CDR1 SGHDN and CDR2 FVKESK. V was pared by 7 bases and J by 2 bases, with 16 bases between. CDR3 nucleotide sequence: TGTGCCAGCACCCTAACGTCAGATAACACAGATACGCAGTATTTT. It is translated as CASTLTSDNTDTQYF.

This chain uses TRBV4-3 with TRBJ2-2; D is possibly TRBD2 (5 bases). In germline, CDR1 is LGHNA, CDR2 YSLEER. V lost 4 bases and J 0 bases, leaving 15 bases between the germline ends. This CDR3 has 17 amino acids. CDR3: CASSPQVAGSNTGELFF. The CDR3 DNA is TGCGCCAGCAGCCCCCAAGTGGCGGGCTCGAACACCGGGGAGCTGTTTTTT.

The chain combines TRBV7-9 with TRBJ1-1, with D possibly TRBD1 on 5 matching bases. Germline V lookup: CDR1 SEHNR, CDR2 FQNEAQ (reference sequence). The CDR3 is made up of 15 amino acids. V lost 1 base to trimming and J lost 3 bases, with 12 bases between them. In nucleotides, the CDR3 is TGTGCCAGCAGCTTAGGGGGAATCAGGGACACTGAAGCTTTCTTT. Amino acid sequence: CASSLGGIRDTEAFF.

V and J are TRBV9 and TRBJ2-7; the D gene could be TRBD1 or TRBD2 (5 bases each). Germline CDR1 reads SGDLS; CDR2 reads YYNGEE. This CDR3 has 13 amino acids. The V gene lost 4 bases and the J gene lost 5 bases, with 13 bases spanning the gap. Here the CDR3 DNA reads TGTGCCAGCAGCTCTTCAGGGCGGGACGAGCAGTACTTC. It encodes CASSSSGRDEQYF.